These T cell receptor beta chains were read from a single sample in a study of cytomegalovirus exposure and HLA in healthy donors. Method: immunoSEQ multiplex PCR; TCRdb's copy keeps in-frame clones and lacks some. The table includes some 100,000 clones, 81% detected once. Sequences were obtained from PBMCs. These receptors all stem from a woman under 40 in good health and CMV-seronegative. Each CDR3 is given with its conserved first and last residue. D genes are given only for firm matches. Size values are once, few and many counts, or a class for expanded clones, and some rows have none.

>TRBV19|TRBJ2-7|NA|TRBD1
TGTGCCAGTAGTGCGAGGACAGGGGGCTACGAGCAGTACTTC
CASSARTGGYEQYF
>TRBV27|TRBJ2-1|NA|TRBD2
TGTGCCAGCAGTTTAAGGGGACTAGAGGCCTACAATGAGCAGTTCTTC
CASSLRGLEAYNEQFF
>TRBV28|TRBJ2-3|NA|NA
TGTGCCAGCAGCTTAGATCAGGGGCGACCTTTCGCAGATACGCAGTATTTT
CASSLDQGRPFADTQYF
>TRBV6-6|TRBJ2-7|NA|TRBD2
TGTGCCAGCTCCCCGGACCTAGCGGGTTCGTACGAGCAGTACTTC
CASSPDLAGSYEQYF
>TRBV10-3|TRBJ1-5|NA|NA
TGTGCCATCAGTGAGGCTCGGGGAGGCAATCAGCCCCAGCATTTT
CAISEARGGNQPQHF
>TRBV5-1|TRBJ2-7|few|NA
TGCGCCAGCAGCTTGGGGCAAACCCACCTTTTGGAGCAGTACTTC
CASSLGQTHLLEQYF
>TRBV5-1|TRBJ1-6|NA|TRBD1
TGCGCCAGCAGCTTGGGGGGGGACAGGGTCCGGAATTCACCCCTCCACTTT
CASSLGGDRVRNSPLHF
>TRBV4-1|TRBJ2-3|NA|TRBD2
TGCGCCAGCAGCCAAAGAGCGACAGGACTAGCTGTAGATACGCAGTATTTT
CASSQRATGLAVDTQYF
>TRBV4-1|TRBJ1-5|NA|NA
TGCGCCAGCAGCCCTGGGACGGACTATAGCAATCAGCCCCAGCATTTT
CASSPGTDYSNQPQHF
>TRBV2|TRBJ1-6|few|NA
TGTGCCAGCAGTGGATTGGACAGCTCGCGACTTTCACCCCTCCACTTT
CASSGLDSSRLSPLHF
>TRBV29-1|TRBJ1-1|NA|NA
TGCAGCGTTCGAGTGATCATGAACACTGAAGCTTTCTTT
CSVRVIMNTEAFF
>TRBV7-3|TRBJ2-2|NA|NA
TGTGCCAGCAGCTCCCACGGAGCCTCCCTCCGGGTAACCGGGGAGCTGTTTTTT
CASSSHGASLRVTGELFF
>TRBV7-9|TRBJ2-7|NA|TRBD2
TGTGCCAGCAGCTTCCCTAGCGGGAGGTACGAGCAGTACTTC
CASSFPSGRYEQYF
>TRBV19|TRBJ1-5|NA|NA
TGTGCCAGTAGTAACGCGGGGTATAGCAATCAGCCCCAGCATTTT
CASSNAGYSNQPQHF
>TRBV30|TRBJ2-1|NA|NA
TGTGCCTGGAGCACGGGACATGCGTCCGGCAATGAGCAGTTCTTC
CAWSTGHASGNEQFF
>TRBV2|TRBJ2-5|NA|TRBD1
TGTGCCAGCAGGCCCAGGGGGCAAGAGACCCAGTACTTC
CASRPRGQETQYF
>TRBV25-1|TRBJ2-1|NA|TRBD2
TGTGCCAGCAGTGAAGGCGGCGGGAGGACCACTGAGCAGTTCTTC
CASSEGGGRTTEQFF
>TRBV6-1|TRBJ1-6|NA|NA
TGTGCCAGCAGACCCTTGTATGGGGCGAATTCACCCCTCCACTTT
CASRPLYGANSPLHF
>TRBV7-9|TRBJ2-7|NA|TRBD1
TGTGCCAGCAGCAGTAGCTACGGGGACAGGGGCTACGAGCAGTACTTC
CASSSSYGDRGYEQYF
>TRBV2|TRBJ2-1|NA|NA
TGTGCCAGCAGCAAAACAGCTGTGACCTACAATGAGCAGTTCTTC
CASSKTAVTYNEQFF
>TRBV5-1|TRBJ2-7|NA|NA
TGCGCCAGCAGCTTCGGTTTATCGACAGGGCAGTACTTC
CASSFGLSTGQYF
>TRBV2|TRBJ1-1|NA|TRBD1
TGTGCCAGCAGTGAAGGGGACAGGGGGCTTGAAGCTTTCTTT
CASSEGDRGLEAFF
>TRBV10-3|TRBJ2-5|NA|TRBD2
TGTGCCATCAGTGATGAACTTGCGGGAGGTCTTGGGGCCCAGTACTTC
CAISDELAGGLGAQYF
>TRBV29-1|TRBJ2-1|NA|NA
TGCAGCGTTGAAAAGACAGGCACCAATGAGCAGTTCTTC
CSVEKTGTNEQFF
>TRBV7-6|TRBJ2-1|NA|NA
TGTGCCAGCAGCTCCGCGGGGGCTAGCTCCTACAATGAGCAGTTCTTC
CASSSAGASSYNEQFF
>TRBV7-3|TRBJ2-2|NA|NA
TGTGCCAGCAGCTTAAGCCGGGGTGCCGGGGAGCTGTTTTTT
CASSLSRGAGELFF
>TRBV30|TRBJ2-3|NA|NA
TGTGCCTGGACATCCACAGATACGCAGTATTTT
CAWTSTDTQYF
>TRBV7-2|TRBJ2-7|NA|NA
TGTGCCAGCAGCCCGCGGGACAGCCATTACGAGCAGTACTTC
CASSPRDSHYEQYF
>TRBV7-6|TRBJ2-7|NA|TRBD1
TGTGCCAGCAGCTTAGTTGTGGGGACAGGGGGCCACGAGCAGTACTTC
CASSLVVGTGGHEQYF
>TRBV5-4|TRBJ2-1|NA|TRBD2
TGTGCCAGCAGCAGGTCTTTACTAGCGGATAACAATGAGCAGTTCTTC
CASSRSLLADNNEQFF
>TRBV28|TRBJ1-5|NA|TRBD1
TGTGCCAGCAGTTTAACGCTCGGGACAGGGGGTGATCAGCCCCAGCATTTT
CASSLTLGTGGDQPQHF
>TRBV4-3|TRBJ2-1|NA|TRBD2
TGCGCCAGCAGCCAGAATCCGGGACTAGCGGGAGTTGAGCAGTTCTTC
CASSQNPGLAGVEQFF
>TRBV9|TRBJ2-7|once|NA
TGTGCCAGCAGCGTAGGGCAGGGTAGCGGCGAGCAGTACTTC
CASSVGQGSGEQYF
>TRBV7-2|TRBJ2-1|NA|NA
TGTGCCAGCAGCTTAGTGTTTGGTCAAGTCAGCAATGAGCAGTTCTTC
CASSLVFGQVSNEQFF
>TRBV7-9|TRBJ1-3|NA|NA
TGTGCCAGCAGCCGCGGACAGCTCAATGGAAACACCATATATTTT
CASSRGQLNGNTIYF
>TRBV7-6|TRBJ2-1|NA|TRBD2
TGTGCCAGCAGCTTCGGACTAGCGGGAGACAATGAGCAGTTCTTC
CASSFGLAGDNEQFF
>TRBV12-5|TRBJ2-3|NA|NA
TGTGCTAGTGGGTCCGATGGGCCCCTCGCCCCACTGCAGTATTTT
CASGSDGPLAPLQYF
>TRBV5-1|TRBJ1-1|NA|NA
TGCGCCAGCAGTACGCAGGCCAACACTGAAGCTTTCTTT
CASSTQANTEAFF
>TRBV6-1|TRBJ1-2|few|NA
TGTGCCAGCACCCCCCGGGAGGCGACCTATGGCTACACCTTC
CASTPREATYGYTF
>TRBV2|TRBJ2-2|NA|NA
TGTGCCAGCAGGGGACTGAAGAACACCGGGGAGCTGTTTTTT
CASRGLKNTGELFF
>TRBV21-1|TRBJ2-7|NA|NA
TGTGCCAGCAGCAAAGAAAGAGGGCTCGAGCAGTACTTC
CASSKERGLEQYF
>TRBV5-5|TRBJ2-7|NA|TRBD2
TGTGCCAGCAGCTCATTAACTAGCGGGAGGGCGAGCTCCTACGAGCAGTACTTC
CASSSLTSGRASSYEQYF
>TRBV27|TRBJ1-5|once|NA
TGTGCCAGCAGTTTGGGGACTAGGGGCAATCAGCCCCAGCATTTT
CASSLGTRGNQPQHF
>TRBV5-4|TRBJ2-7|NA|TRBD2
TGTGCCAGCAGCTCCCCTTGGACTAGCGGGAGCTACGAGCAGTACTTC
CASSSPWTSGSYEQYF
>TRBV27|TRBJ2-3|NA|TRBD2
TGTGCCAGCCGAACCCCGAGGGCGGGAGAGGATACGCAGTATTTT
CASRTPRAGEDTQYF
>TRBV6-4|TRBJ2-1|few|TRBD2
TGTGCCAGCAGTGAATACGAAGGACTAGCGATTGAGCAGTTCTTC
CASSEYEGLAIEQFF
>TRBV4-3|TRBJ1-4|NA|NA
TGCGCCAGCAGCCAAGACCGCAGGGCGAATGGAAAACTGTTTTTT
CASSQDRRANGKLFF
>TRBV7-3|TRBJ1-4|once|NA
TGTGCCAGCAGCTTCTCCCCCTGGGAATACTTCGCCAGGGGAAAGTCGTTTTTT
CASSFSPWEYFARGKSFF
>TRBV27|TRBJ1-4|few|NA
TGTGCCAGCAGTTTATTAGCCCCAACTAATGAAAAACTGTTTTTT
CASSLLAPTNEKLFF
>TRBV7-9|TRBJ2-1|few|NA
TGTGCCAGCAGCTCGACAACTAGGTTGGCTGGCAATGAGCAGTTCTTC
CASSSTTRLAGNEQFF
>TRBV2|TRBJ2-7|NA|NA
TGTGCCAGCAGTGTGGACAGCGGGATAGGAAACGAGCAGTACTTC
CASSVDSGIGNEQYF
>TRBV18|TRBJ2-1|NA|TRBD2
TGTGCCAGCGGGTCGCACAGGTCTTTTTTCGGGGGAGGGCCTGATGAGCAGTTCTTC
CASGSHRSFFGGGPDEQFF
>TRBV6-5|TRBJ2-7|NA|NA
TGTGCCAGCAGCCCCCCCTGGAGGGGCGAGCAGTACTTC
CASSPPWRGEQYF
>TRBV5-1|TRBJ2-7|NA|TRBD2
TGCGCCAGCAGATCGGTAATAGCGGGTACCTACGAGCAGTACTTC
CASRSVIAGTYEQYF